This T cell receptor beta chain was obtained from a study of beta chain features in type 1 diabetes (dated by TCRdb to 2017 to 2018). Background for the entire study: Mean age, gender distribution, total cell number and subset yield did not differ between patients and healthy donors. Across all samples, around 99 million sorted cells were examined, and cell number per subset correlated strongly with RNA yield. In the study, TCRB repertoires of sorted circulating CD4+ T cell subsets from recently diagnosed type 1 diabetes patients were compared with those of matched healthy donors. Regulatory and stem cell-like memory subsets were isolated from only 8 patients and roughly 8 healthy donors, whereas naive and central memory subsets came from all 28 donors. Study-wide findings and limitations: Fewer insertions and more nucleotide deletions at VDJ recombination sites were observed in patients with type 1 diabetes, implying thymic rearrangement abnormalities. Shorter templates might be favored by PCR, yet because patient and control samples were amplified and corrected together, any such skew would affect both groups equally. Sequencing cDNA rather than genomic DNA could over-represent highly expressing activated cells, although activation and CD3 levels did not differ between groups. A moderate but significant shortening of TCRB CDR3 length was observed in type 1 diabetes patients in all four CD4+ subsets. HLA sub-analyses involved small numbers of individuals, so any influence of HLA type on TCRB rearrangement remained unresolved. The naive, central memory and regulatory TCRB repertoires appeared to resemble one another more closely among patients than among healthy donors.

The High Capacity cDNA Reverse Transcription Kit was used to reverse transcribe all of the isolated RNA, meaning that expressed TCRB transcripts were what got sequenced. Deep immunoSEQ sequencing was performed on naive, central memory and regulatory T cell samples, with an average of roughly 3.6 million total reads per sample. Sorted cells were lysed in RLT buffer, and RNA was extracted using DNase-treated RNeasy Micro or Mini kits according to cell number. Each cell subset was processed on its own to prevent cross-contamination, while patient and healthy donor samples were processed together. The immunoSEQ multiplex PCR was used to amplify TCRB sequences from cDNA, generating 87-bp fragments that spanned the CDR3 region. Amplicons were sequenced on the Illumina HiSeq platform. In the original analysis: Synthetic template baselines were used to correct PCR bias computationally, reads within Hamming distance 2 were collapsed together, and singletons that could not be merged were discarded. Reads were aligned to IMGT to assign V, D and J genes, CDR3 length, and insertions or deletions at six rearrangement sites. Clonotype counts were normalized to sorted cell number within each subset before computing true diversity and Gini coefficients with the tcR R package. The overlap coefficient, calculated on TCRB nucleotide sequences, was used to quantify repertoire sharing. As a proxy for the pre-selection repertoire, out-of-frame TCRB sequences from naive cells were analyzed. This immuneACCESS table, as held by TCRdb, lists in-frame sequences with V and J called but not all clones. Of the missing ones, under half trace to an unresolved V gene in checked studies; the others have no known cause. The DNA was the basis for D and trimming; V, J and clone size are from that table. Within this sample are 450,000 to 550,000 clones, with about 32% of them counted one time only. Jointly, the top ten make up roughly 0.066% of the sample.

From each donor, a single peripheral blood sample of approximately 110 mL on average was drawn into heparinised tubes. Using a panel that included CD45RO, CCR7, CD25, CD127, CD95 and CD27, naive, central memory, regulatory and stem cell-like memory CD4+ T cells were sorted on a BD FACSAria II. Every sorted population had a purity above 98%. PBMCs were isolated immediately by Lymphoprep density gradient centrifugation and stained directly without culture. Samples were stained and sorted in pairs, with one healthy donor and one patient per experiment, so that batch effects were minimized. The germline ends are 11 bases apart after V is trimmed by 3 bases and J by 4 bases. Its CDR3 holds 14 amino acids, cysteine through phenylalanine. The retained sequence is limited to the CDR3, 42 bases, with the frame set at the first base. The germline V gene supplies CDR1 KGHSH and CDR2 LQKENI. As to this clone: What this receptor recognizes is not known. Per-base quality was not reported, and no clone a single base away is much larger than it.

Source material: naive CD4+ T cells from blood. This specimen's cell subset or site label, per the study, means: true naive CD4+ T cells. The sequence was collected from a man aged 18 to 30 in good health. The rearranged segments are TRBV18 and TRBJ2-3; the D gene remains uncertain. CDR3 sequence: CASSPYQAPDTQYF. The DNA sequence is TGTGCCAGCTCACCTTATCAAGCCCCAGATACGCAGTATTTT.